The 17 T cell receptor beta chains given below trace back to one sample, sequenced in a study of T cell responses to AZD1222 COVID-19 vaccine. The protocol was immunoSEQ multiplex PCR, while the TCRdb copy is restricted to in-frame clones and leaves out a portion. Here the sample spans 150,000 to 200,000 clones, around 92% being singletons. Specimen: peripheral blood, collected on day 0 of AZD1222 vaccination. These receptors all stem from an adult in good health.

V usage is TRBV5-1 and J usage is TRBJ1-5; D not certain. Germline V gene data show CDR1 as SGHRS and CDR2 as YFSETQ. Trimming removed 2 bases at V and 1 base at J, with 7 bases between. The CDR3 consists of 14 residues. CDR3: CASSFEGSNQPQHF. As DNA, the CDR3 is TGCGCCAGCAGCTTCGAAGGGAGCAATCAGCCCCAGCATTTT. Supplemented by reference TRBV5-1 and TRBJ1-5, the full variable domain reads KAGVTQTPRYLIKTRGQQVTLSCSPISGHRSVSWYQQTPGQGLQFLFEYFSETQRNKGNFPGRFSGRQFSNSRSEMNVSTLELGDSALYLCASSFEGSNQPQHFGDGTRLSIL.

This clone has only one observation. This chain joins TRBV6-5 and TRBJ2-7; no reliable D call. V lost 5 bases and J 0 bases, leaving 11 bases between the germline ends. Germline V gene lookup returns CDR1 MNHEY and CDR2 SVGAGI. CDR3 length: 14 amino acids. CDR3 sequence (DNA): TGTGCCAGCAGTCCTCGGGTCAGCTCCTACGAGCAGTACTTC. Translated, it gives CASSPRVSSYEQYF.

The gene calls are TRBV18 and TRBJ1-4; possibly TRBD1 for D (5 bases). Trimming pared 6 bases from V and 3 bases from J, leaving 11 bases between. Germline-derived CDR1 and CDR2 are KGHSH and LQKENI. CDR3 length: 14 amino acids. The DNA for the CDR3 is TGTGCCAGCTCCCGGGACGGAGCTAATGAAAAACTGTTTTTT. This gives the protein CASSRDGANEKLFF. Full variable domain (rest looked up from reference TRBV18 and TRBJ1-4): NAGVMQNPRHLVRRRGQEARLRCSPMKGHSHVYWYRQLPEEGLKFMVYLQKENIIDESGMPKERFSAEFPKEGPSILRIQQVVRGDSAAYFCASSRDGANEKLFFGSGTQLSVL.

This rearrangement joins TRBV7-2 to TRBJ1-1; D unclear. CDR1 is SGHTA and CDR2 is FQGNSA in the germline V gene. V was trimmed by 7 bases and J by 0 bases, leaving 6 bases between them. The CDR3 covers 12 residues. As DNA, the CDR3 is TGTGCCAGCACCCCGCTGAACACTGAAGCTTTCTTT. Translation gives CASTPLNTEAFF.

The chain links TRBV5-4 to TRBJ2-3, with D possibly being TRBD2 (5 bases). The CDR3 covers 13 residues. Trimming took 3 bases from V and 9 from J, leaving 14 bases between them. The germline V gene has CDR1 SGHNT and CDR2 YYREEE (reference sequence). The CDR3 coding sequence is TGTGCCAGCAGCTCCCTTCGGGGTTTGACGCAGTATTTT. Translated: CASSSLRGLTQYF.

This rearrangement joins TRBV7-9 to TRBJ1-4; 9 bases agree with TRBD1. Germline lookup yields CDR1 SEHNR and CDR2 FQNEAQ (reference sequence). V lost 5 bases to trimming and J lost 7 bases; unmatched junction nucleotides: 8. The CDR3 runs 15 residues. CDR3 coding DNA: TGTGCCAGCAGCCCACCGGGACAGGGAAGTGAAAAACTGTTTTTT. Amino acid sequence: CASSPPGQGSEKLFF.

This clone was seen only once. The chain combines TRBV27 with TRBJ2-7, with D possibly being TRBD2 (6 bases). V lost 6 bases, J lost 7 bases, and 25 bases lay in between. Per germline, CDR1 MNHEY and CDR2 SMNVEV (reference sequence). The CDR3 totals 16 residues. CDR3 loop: CASRHVPGTGRGEQYF. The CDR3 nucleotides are TGTGCCAGCAGGCATGTACCGGGGACCGGACGGGGGGAGCAGTACTTC.

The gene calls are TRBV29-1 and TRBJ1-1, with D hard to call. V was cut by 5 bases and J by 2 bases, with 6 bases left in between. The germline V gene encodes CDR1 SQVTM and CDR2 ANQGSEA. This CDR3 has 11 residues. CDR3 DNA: TGCAGCGTTCAGCGAAACACTGAAGCTTTCTTT. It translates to CSVQRNTEAFF. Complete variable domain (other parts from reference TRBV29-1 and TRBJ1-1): SAVISQKPSRDICQRGTSLTIQCQVDSQVTMMFWYRQQPGQSLTLIATANQGSEATYESGFVIDKFPISRPNLTFSTLTVSNMSPEDSSIYLCSVQRNTEAFFGQGTRLTVV.

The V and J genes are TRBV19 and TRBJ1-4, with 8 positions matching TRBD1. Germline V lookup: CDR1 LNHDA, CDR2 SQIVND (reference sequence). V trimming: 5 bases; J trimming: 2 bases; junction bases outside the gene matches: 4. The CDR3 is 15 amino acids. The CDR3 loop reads CASSPRQGTNEKLFF. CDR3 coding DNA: TGTGCCAGTAGTCCCAGACAGGGGACTAATGAAAAACTGTTTTTT.

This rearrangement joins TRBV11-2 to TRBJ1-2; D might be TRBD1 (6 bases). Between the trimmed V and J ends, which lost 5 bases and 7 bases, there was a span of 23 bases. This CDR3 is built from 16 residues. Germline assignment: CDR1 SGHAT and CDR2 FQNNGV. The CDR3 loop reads CASSLGGGRTWAGYTF. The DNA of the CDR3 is TGTGCCAGCAGCCTAGGGGGAGGACGGACGTGGGCTGGCTACACCTTC.

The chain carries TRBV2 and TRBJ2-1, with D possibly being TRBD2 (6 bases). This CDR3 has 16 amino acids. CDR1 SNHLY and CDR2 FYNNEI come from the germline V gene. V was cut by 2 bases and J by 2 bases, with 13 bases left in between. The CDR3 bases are TGTGCCAGCAGTGAATGGGTAGCGGAGACCTACAATGAGCAGTTCTTC. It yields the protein CASSEWVAETYNEQFF.

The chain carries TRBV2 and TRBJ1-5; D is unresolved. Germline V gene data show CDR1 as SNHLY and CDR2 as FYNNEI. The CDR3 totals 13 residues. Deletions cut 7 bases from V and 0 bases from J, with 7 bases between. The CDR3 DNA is TGTGCCAGCAAGCTGTTTAGCAATCAGCCCCAGCATTTT. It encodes CASKLFSNQPQHF.

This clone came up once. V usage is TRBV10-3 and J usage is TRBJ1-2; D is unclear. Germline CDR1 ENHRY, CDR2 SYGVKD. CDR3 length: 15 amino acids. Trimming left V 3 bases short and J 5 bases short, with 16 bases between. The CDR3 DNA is TGTGCCATCAGTGAAGGCCAGACGAGCTGGTATGGCTACACCTTC. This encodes CAISEGQTSWYGYTF.

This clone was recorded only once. The DNA of the CDR3 is TGTGCCAGCAGCCCGACAGTTTCAACTTACAATGAGCAGTTCTTC. It is translated as CASSPTVSTYNEQFF. The rearrangement joins TRBV14 to TRBJ2-1, with D possibly TRBD1 on 5 matching bases. Germline CDR1 reads SGHDN; CDR2 reads FVKESK. The CDR3 has 15 residues. V lost 4 bases and J lost 4, with 14 bases in between. Based on the CDR3 plus reference TRBV14 and TRBJ2-1, the full variable domain is EAGVTQFPSHSVIEKGQTVTLRCDPISGHDNLYWYRRVMGKEIKFLLHFVKESKQDESGMPNNRFLAERTGGTYSTLKVQPAELEDSGVYFCASSPTVSTYNEQFFGPGTRLTVL.

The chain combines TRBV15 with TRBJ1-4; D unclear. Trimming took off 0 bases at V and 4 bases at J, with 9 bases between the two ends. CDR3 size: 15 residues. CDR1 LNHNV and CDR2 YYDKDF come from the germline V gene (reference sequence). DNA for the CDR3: TGTGCCACCAGCAGAGATTCGACATTTAATGAAAAACTGTTTTTT. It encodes CATSRDSTFNEKLFF.

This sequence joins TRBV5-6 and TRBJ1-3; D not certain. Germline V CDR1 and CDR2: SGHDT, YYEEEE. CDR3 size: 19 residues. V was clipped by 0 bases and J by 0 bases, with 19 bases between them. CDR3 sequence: CASSLAGGSFTRSGNTIYF. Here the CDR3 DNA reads TGTGCCAGCAGCTTGGCTGGAGGCTCTTTTACCCGCTCTGGAAACACCATATATTTT.

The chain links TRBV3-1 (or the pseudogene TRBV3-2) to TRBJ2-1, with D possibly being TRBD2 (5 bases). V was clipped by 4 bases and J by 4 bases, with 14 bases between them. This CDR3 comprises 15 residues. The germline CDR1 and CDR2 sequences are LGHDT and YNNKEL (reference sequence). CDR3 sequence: CASSRSEGGYNEQFF. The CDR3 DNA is TGTGCCAGCAGCCGAAGCGAGGGTGGATACAATGAGCAGTTCTTC.